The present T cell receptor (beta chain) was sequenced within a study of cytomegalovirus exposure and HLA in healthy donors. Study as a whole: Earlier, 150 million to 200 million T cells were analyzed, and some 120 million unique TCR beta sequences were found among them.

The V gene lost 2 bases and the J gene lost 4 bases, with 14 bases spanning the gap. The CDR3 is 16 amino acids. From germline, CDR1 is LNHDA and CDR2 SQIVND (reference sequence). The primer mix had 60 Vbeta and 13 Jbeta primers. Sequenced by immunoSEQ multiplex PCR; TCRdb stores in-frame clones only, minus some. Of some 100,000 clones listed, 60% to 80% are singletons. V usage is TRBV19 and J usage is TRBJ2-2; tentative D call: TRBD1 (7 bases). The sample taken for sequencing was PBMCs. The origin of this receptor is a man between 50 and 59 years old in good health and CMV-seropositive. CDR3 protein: CASSISDQGGTGELFF. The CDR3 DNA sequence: TGTGCCAGTAGTATATCCGATCAGGGGGGCACCGGGGAGCTGTTTTTT. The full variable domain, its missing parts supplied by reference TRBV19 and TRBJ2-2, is DGGITQSPKYLFRKEGQNVTLSCEQNLNHDAMYWYRQDPGQGLRLIYYSQIVNDFQKGDIAEGYSVSREKKESFPLTVTSAQKNPTAFYLCASSISDQGGTGELFFGEGSRLTVL.